This paragraph covers one TCR beta chain sequence. Antigen: not known. Gene names follow the mouse nomenclature. The CDR3 goes on 1 residue after the read ends, and that part is filled in from the germline J gene. The table came from immunoSEQ multiplex PCR; TCRdb's copy has only in-frame clones and leaves some out. Of about 3,100 clones in the sample, 45% to 50% were seen once. Described time point: mouse harvest day 14 after allogeneic transplant. The graft held 10^6 splenic CD5+ T cells and 10^7 T-cell-depleted bone marrow cells. CDR3 length: 14 amino acids. The V gene's germline CDR1 is KGHPV and CDR2 FQNQEV (reference sequence). Trimming removed 3 bases at V and 6 bases at J, with 13 bases between. This entry is derived from a study of tissue T cells after allogeneic stem cell transplantation. The study, taken as a whole, reports: Only a limited share of tissue TCRs appeared in blood or spleen. Few T cell clones were shared across patients, but motif clusters showed tissue-specific shared signatures. Which tissue TCRs were alloreactive or antigen-specific was not determined. Some clones might be persisting host cells.

This receptor was taken from a female BALB/c mouse given C57BL/6 T cells with graft-versus-host disease after an allogeneic hematopoietic cell transplant. Sequenced: gut tissue. The gene calls are TRBV26 and TRBJ2-3; weak D call: TRBD2 (7 bases). CDR3 DNA (partial): TGTGCCAGCAGTCTTCTGGGGGCCTCGGAAACGCTGTAT. Translation gives CASSLLGASETLY. The CDR3 as a whole reads CASSLLGASETLYF.